These 12 T cell receptor beta chains were sequenced from one sample in a study of T-cell memory formation after mild COVID-19. One entry per CDR3 protein, called by TCRdb with MiXCR from the 5' RACE reads. The table has about 620,000 distinct CDR3 sequences, more than 15% seen once; the top ten hold about 12%. Source material: PBMCs or a T cell subset sorted from them (not recorded which). The receptors come from an adult woman who had mild COVID-19 (a few samples of this study predate the infection). Cell type and time point are not known.

In its sample, this clonotype was seen a few times. The chain carries TRBV7-8 and TRBJ2-3, with D unresolved. Per the germline V gene, CDR1 is SGHVS and CDR2 is FQNEAQ. The V end lost 1 base, the J end lost 2 bases, and 10 bases lay between the germline ends. The CDR3 covers 15 residues. The CDR3 spells CASSLGEGFTDTQYF. CDR3 sequence (DNA): TGTGCCAGCAGCTTAGGTGAAGGGTTCACAGATACGCAGTATTTT.

The chain links TRBV7-3 to TRBJ2-2, with no clear D. Trimming took off 5 bases at V and 2 bases at J, with 15 bases between the two ends. The CDR3 runs 16 residues. Per germline, CDR1 SGHTA and CDR2 FQGTGA. CDR3 in amino acids: CASSPSAQRNTGELFF. The CDR3 region has the DNA TGTGCCAGCAGCCCTAGTGCACAGAGAAACACCGGGGAGCTGTTTTTT.

A few counts support this clonotype. The chain links TRBV27 to TRBJ2-7; TRBD2 matches at 11 bases. The V and J ends lost 5 bases and 4 bases, in that order; junction bases with no gene match: 7. Germline V lookup: CDR1 MNHEY, CDR2 SMNVEV (reference sequence). The CDR3 loop spans 15 amino acids. This CDR3 reads CASSIQTSGTYEQYF. DNA for the CDR3: TGTGCCAGCAGTATCCAGACTAGCGGGACATACGAGCAGTACTTC.

This clonotype showed up just a few times. The genes are TRBV11-2 and TRBJ1-2, with D maybe TRBD1 (5 bases). The CDR3 runs to 13 residues. The V gene's germline CDR1 is SGHAT and CDR2 FQNNGV. Deletions cut 5 bases from V and 5 bases from J, with 12 bases between. CDR3 in DNA: TGTGCCAGCAGCCCTACTAGGGGTTATGGCTACACCTTC. This encodes CASSPTRGYGYTF.

The chain uses TRBV20-1 and TRBJ2-1, with a possible D match to TRBD2 (6 bases). The germline V gene encodes CDR1 DFQATT and CDR2 SNEGSKA (reference sequence). Trimming removed 6 bases at V and 3 bases at J, with 15 bases between. This CDR3 has 14 amino acids. The CDR3 reads CSAVAGWYYNEQFF. The CDR3 coding sequence is TGCAGTGCCGTCGCGGGATGGTACTACAATGAGCAGTTCTTC.

This clonotype showed up just a few times. V and J are TRBV6-5 and TRBJ1-3; TRBD1 might be the D (6 bases). V was trimmed by 2 bases and J by 1 base, leaving 12 bases between them. The germline CDR1 and CDR2 sequences are MNHEY and SVGAGI. The CDR3 extends over 16 amino acids. CDR3 region: CASSYQQGYSGNTIYF. In DNA, the CDR3 is TGTGCCAGCAGTTACCAACAGGGTTATTCTGGAAACACCATATATTTT.

The chain recombines TRBV20-1 with TRBJ2-3; TRBD2 matches at 10 bases. The germline gives CDR1 DFQATT, CDR2 SNEGSKA (reference sequence). Trimming cost V 1 base and J 4 bases; bases outside gene matches: 5. The CDR3 contains 15 residues. CDR3 region: CSARAVAGGSDTQYF. DNA of the CDR3: TGCAGTGCTAGAGCGGTAGCGGGGGGATCAGATACGCAGTATTTT.

This clonotype was seen a handful of times. V gene TRBV4-1 combines with J gene TRBJ2-7; TRBD2 matches 7 bases. Germline lookup yields CDR1 MGHRA and CDR2 YSYEKL. V dropped 1 base and J dropped 3; count of bases not matched to a gene: 9. CDR3 length equals 16 residues. The CDR3 loop is CASSQVSGGINYEQYF. The CDR3 region has the DNA TGCGCCAGCAGCCAAGTCTCGGGAGGCATCAACTACGAGCAGTACTTC.

V and J are TRBV3-1 and TRBJ2-1, with 8 bases aligning to TRBD2. J gave up 6 bases and V 6 bases, and 22 bases lay outside the gene matches. CDR1 is LGHDT, CDR2 YNNKEL, per germline (reference sequence). This CDR3 comprises 19 residues. The CDR3 nucleotides are TGTGCCAGCAGAAGGCTGGGGGGCGGGAGGCCCAGCCTGGGCAATGAGCAGTTCTTC. Translating it yields CASRRLGGGRPSLGNEQFF.

This clonotype was counted only a few times. V is TRBV20-1 and J is TRBJ1-2; D gene uncertain. The CDR3 is 14 residues long. CDR1 and CDR2 from the germline V gene are DFQATT and SNEGSKA (reference sequence). Trimming shortened V by 3 bases and J by 3 bases, and 14 bases separated the two germline ends. For the CDR3, the DNA is TGCAGTGCTAGTGATTGGGCGGCCGACTATGGCTACACCTTC. As protein: CSASDWAADYGYTF.

This clonotype came up many times. V and J are TRBV25-1 and TRBJ2-2; the D is unclear. Germline V gives CDR1 MGHDK, CDR2 SYGVNS. The CDR3 runs to 15 residues. V gave up 1 base and J gave up 3 bases, with 9 bases separating them. The CDR3 DNA reads as TGTGCCAGCAGTGAATTCTCAGTTGACACCGGGGAGCTGTTTTTT. Amino acid sequence: CASSEFSVDTGELFF.

V usage is TRBV20-1 and J usage is TRBJ1-1; D remains unclear. The CDR3 totals 15 residues. From germline, CDR1 is DFQATT and CDR2 SNEGSKA (reference sequence). V was cut by 6 bases and J by 3 bases, with 20 bases left in between. CDR3: CSAPNPILGYTEAFF. CDR3 DNA sequence: TGCAGTGCCCCTAACCCGATTTTGGGGTACACTGAAGCTTTCTTT.